The rows below give T cell receptor beta chains drawn from one sample of a study of cytomegalovirus exposure and HLA in healthy donors. Data came from immunoSEQ multiplex PCR; TCRdb stores just in-frame clones and leaves some out. The table includes tens of thousands of clones, roughly 69% detected once. Material: PBMCs. These receptors came from a woman aged 50 to 60 in good health and CMV-seropositive. Each CDR3 is given with its conserved first and last residue.

len | v_gene | CDR3aa
16 | TRBV7-6 | CASSFLSGGAARGYTF
15 | TRBV2 | CASSEEGVGDTEAFF
16 | TRBV12-5 | CASGFYRINSPNEQFF
12 | TRBV5-1 | CASSYDSNEQFF
16 | TRBV10-3 | CATSPGTSGGAETQYF
14 | TRBV18 | CATQGGSLNSPLHF
12 | TRBV29-1 | CSGGGAREKLFF
13 | TRBV5-1 | CASSQTGPDTQYF
15 | TRBV5-1 | CASTLTGATQETQYF
15 | TRBV2 | CASSLAEGAKTEAFF
13 | TRBV5-6 | CASEQGMNTEAFF
15 | TRBV19 | CASSIVPGITGELFF
11 | TRBV20-1 | CSATGPGELFF
15 | TRBV25-1 | CASSEGGESNQPQHF
14 | TRBV5-1 | CASSLAGRDTEAFF
16 | TRBV19 | CASTPGAGGEEETQYF
15 | TRBV9 | CASSAQGKSTDTQYF
13 | TRBV18 | CASSPAEKYGYTF
14 | TRBV2 | CASLGQGAFGGYTF
14 | TRBV15 | CATSRDSRNQPQHF
11 | TRBV5-1 | CASSSGETQYF
14 | TRBV14 | CASSQDKRTDTQYF
12 | TRBV6-5 | CASSSGGGAQHF
16 | TRBV6-5 | CASSYETGFNTGELFF
14 | TRBV4-1 | CASSQALTGWEQYF
14 | TRBV30 | CAWSVRDRVYGYTF
12 | TRBV19 | CASSIGVSEQYF
13 | TRBV6-6 | CASSVQGYTEAFF
12 | TRBV29-1 | CSGKAGAETQYF
9 | TRBV28 | CASSFPWHF
14 | TRBV28 | CASTTSRGTETQYF